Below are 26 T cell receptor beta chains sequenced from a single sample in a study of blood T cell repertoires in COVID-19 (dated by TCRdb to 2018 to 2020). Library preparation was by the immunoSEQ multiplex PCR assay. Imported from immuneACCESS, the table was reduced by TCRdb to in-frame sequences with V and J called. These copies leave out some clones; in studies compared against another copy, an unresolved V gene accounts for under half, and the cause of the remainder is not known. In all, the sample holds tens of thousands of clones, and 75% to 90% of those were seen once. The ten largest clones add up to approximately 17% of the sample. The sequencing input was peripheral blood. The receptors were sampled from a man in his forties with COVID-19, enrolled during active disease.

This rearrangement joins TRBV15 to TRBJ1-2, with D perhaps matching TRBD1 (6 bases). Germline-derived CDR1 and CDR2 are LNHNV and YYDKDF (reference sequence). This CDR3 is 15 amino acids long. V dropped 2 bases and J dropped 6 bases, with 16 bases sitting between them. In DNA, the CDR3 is TGTGCCACCAGCAGACCTTTACAGGGAGCTAATGGCTACACCTTC. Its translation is CATSRPLQGANGYTF.

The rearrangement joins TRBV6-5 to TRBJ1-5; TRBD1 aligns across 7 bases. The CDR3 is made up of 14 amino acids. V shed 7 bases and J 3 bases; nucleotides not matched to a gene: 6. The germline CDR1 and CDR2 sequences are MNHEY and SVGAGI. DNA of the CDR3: TGTGCCAGCACTTATGACAGGGTCAATCAGCCCCAGCATTTT. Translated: CASTYDRVNQPQHF.

The DNA for the CDR3 is TGTGCCAGCAGCCAAGGTCTAGCGGGGGGAGAGACCCAGTACTTC. Its protein is CASSQGLAGGETQYF. The chain carries TRBV3-1 (or the pseudogene TRBV3-2) and TRBJ2-5, with 11 nucleotides matching TRBD2. Germline trimming cut 1 base from V and 4 bases from J; bases unmatched to any gene: 2. From germline, CDR1 is LGHDT and CDR2 YNNKEL (reference sequence). This CDR3 has 15 amino acids.

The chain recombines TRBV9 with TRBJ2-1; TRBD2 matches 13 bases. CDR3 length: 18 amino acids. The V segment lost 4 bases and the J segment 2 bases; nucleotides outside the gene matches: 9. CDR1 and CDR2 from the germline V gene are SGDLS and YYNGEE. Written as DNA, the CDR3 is TGTGCCAGCAGCTTAACCGGGACTAGCGGGGCTGCCTACAATGAGCAGTTCTTC. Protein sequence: CASSLTGTSGAAYNEQFF. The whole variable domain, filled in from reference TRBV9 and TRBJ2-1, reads DSGVTQTPKHLITATGQRVTLRCSPRSGDLSVYWYQQSLDQGLQFLIQYYNGEERAKGNILERFSAQQFPDLHSELNLSSLELGDSALYFCASSLTGTSGAAYNEQFFGPGTRLTVL.

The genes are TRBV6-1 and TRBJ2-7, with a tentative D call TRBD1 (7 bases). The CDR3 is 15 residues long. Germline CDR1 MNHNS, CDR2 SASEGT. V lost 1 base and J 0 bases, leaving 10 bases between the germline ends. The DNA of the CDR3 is TGTGCCAGCAGTGAAGGGAGGGGGCTCTCCTACGAGCAGTACTTC. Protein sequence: CASSEGRGLSYEQYF.

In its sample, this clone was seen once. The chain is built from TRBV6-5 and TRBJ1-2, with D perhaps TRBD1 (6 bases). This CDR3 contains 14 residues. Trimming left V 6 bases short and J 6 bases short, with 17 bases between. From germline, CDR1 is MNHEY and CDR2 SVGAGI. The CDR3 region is CASSPRGARDGYTF. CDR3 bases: TGTGCCAGCAGCCCCCGGGGGGCGCGAGATGGCTACACCTTC.

CDR3 amino acids: CASSPSLGLAGELFF. In nucleotides, the CDR3 is TGTGCCAGCTCACCATCCCTGGGCCTCGCGGGGGAGCTGTTTTTT. This chain links TRBV18 with TRBJ2-2, with D hard to call. V was pared by 2 bases and J by 8 bases, with 15 bases between. Germline CDR1 KGHSH, CDR2 LQKENI. This CDR3 spans 15 amino acids.

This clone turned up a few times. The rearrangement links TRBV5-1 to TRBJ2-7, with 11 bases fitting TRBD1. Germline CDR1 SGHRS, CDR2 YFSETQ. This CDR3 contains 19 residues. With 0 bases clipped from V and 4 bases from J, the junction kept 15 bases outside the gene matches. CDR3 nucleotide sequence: TGCGCCAGCAGCTTGGAAGATAGATGGGGACAGGGGGGCTCATACGAGCAGTACTTC. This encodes CASSLEDRWGQGGSYEQYF.

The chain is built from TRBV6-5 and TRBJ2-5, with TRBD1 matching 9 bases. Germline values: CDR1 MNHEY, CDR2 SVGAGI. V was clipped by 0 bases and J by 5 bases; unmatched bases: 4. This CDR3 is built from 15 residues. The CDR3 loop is CASSYSPGTGETQYF. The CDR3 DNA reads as TGTGCCAGCAGTTACTCCCCTGGGACAGGGGAGACCCAGTACTTC.

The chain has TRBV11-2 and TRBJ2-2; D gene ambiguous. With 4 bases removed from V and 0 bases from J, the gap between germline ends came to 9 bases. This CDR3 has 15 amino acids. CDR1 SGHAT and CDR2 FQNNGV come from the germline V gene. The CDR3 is CASSSPRTNTGELFF. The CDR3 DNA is TGTGCCAGCAGCTCCCCTCGTACGAACACCGGGGAGCTGTTTTTT.

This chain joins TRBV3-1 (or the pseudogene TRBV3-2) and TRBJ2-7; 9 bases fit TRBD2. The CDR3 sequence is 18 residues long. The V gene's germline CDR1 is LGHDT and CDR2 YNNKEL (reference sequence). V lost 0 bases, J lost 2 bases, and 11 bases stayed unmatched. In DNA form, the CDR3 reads TGTGCCAGCAGCCAAGATGGTGTAATAGCGGGGGAGCCCTACGAGCAGTACTTC. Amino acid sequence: CASSQDGVIAGEPYEQYF.

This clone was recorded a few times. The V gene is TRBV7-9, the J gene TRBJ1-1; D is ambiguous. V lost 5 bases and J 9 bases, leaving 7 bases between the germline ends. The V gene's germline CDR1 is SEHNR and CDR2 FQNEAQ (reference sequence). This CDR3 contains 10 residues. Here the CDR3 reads CASSLPQAFF. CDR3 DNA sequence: TGTGCCAGCAGCCTCCCTCAAGCTTTCTTT.

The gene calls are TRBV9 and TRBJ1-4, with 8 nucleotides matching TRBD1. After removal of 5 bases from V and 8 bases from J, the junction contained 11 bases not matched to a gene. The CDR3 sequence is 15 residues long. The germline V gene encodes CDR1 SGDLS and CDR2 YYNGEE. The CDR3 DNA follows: TGTGCCAGCAGGTCCCGGGACAGGTCGGGGGAAAAACTGTTTTTT. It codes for CASRSRDRSGEKLFF.

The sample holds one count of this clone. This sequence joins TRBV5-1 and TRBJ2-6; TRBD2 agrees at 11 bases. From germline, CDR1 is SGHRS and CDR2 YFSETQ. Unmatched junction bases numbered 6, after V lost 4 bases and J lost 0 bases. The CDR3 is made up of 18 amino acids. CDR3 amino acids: CASSGGLAGYSGANVLTF. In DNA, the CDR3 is TGCGCCAGCAGCGGAGGACTAGCGGGTTACTCTGGGGCCAACGTCCTGACTTTC.

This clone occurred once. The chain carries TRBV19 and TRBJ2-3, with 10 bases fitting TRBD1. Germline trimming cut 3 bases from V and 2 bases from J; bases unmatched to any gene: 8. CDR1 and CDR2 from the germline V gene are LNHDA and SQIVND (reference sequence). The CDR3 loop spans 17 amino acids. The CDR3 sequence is CASSIVWDRGTTDTQYF. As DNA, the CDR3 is TGTGCCAGTAGTATTGTGTGGGACAGGGGAACCACAGATACGCAGTATTTT.

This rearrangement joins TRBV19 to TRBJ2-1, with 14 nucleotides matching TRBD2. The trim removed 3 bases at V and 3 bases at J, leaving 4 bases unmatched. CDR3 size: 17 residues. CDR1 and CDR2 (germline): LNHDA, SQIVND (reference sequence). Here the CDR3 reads CASSMGLAGASYNEQFF. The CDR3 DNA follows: TGTGCCAGTAGTATGGGACTAGCGGGGGCTAGCTACAATGAGCAGTTCTTC.

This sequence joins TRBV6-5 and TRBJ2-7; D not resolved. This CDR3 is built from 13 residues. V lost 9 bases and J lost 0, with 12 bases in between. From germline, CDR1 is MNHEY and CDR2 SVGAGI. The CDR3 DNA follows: TGTGCCAGTGAAGCCTTAAGCTCCTACGAGCAGTACTTC. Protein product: CASEALSSYEQYF.

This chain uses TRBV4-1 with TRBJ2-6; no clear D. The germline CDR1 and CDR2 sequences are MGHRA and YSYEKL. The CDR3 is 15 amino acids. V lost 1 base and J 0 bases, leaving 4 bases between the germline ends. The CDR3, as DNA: TGCGCCAGCAGCCAAGGGCACTCTGGGGCCAACGTCCTGACTTTC. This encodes CASSQGHSGANVLTF.

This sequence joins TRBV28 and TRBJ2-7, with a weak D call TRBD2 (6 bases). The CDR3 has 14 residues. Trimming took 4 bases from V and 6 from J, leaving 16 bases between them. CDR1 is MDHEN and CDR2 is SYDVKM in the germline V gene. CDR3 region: CASSSEGLLSEQYF. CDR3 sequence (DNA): TGTGCCAGCAGTTCGGAGGGGCTCCTAAGCGAGCAGTACTTC.

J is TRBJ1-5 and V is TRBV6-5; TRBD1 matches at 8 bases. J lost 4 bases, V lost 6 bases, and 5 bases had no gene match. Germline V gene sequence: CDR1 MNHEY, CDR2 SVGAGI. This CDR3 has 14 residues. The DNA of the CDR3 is TGTGCCAGCAGCCGCGACAGGGGTAATCAGCCCCAGCATTTT. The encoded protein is CASSRDRGNQPQHF.

The CDR3 sequence is CASRDLGLKNTEAFF. The CDR3 DNA reads as TGTGCCAGCAGGGACCTGGGACTCAAGAACACTGAAGCTTTCTTT. The chain is built from TRBV28 and TRBJ1-1; tentative D call: TRBD1 (5 bases). This CDR3 is built from 15 residues. V was trimmed by 6 bases and J by 1 base, leaving 15 bases between them. Looked up from germline, CDR1 is MDHEN and CDR2 is SYDVKM. Combining the CDR3 with reference TRBV28 and TRBJ1-1 gives the whole variable domain DVKVTQSSRYLVKRTGEKVFLECVQDMDHENMFWYRQDPGLGLRLIYFSYDVKMKEKGDIPEGYSVSREKKERFSLILESASTNQTSMYLCASRDLGLKNTEAFFGQGTRLTVV.

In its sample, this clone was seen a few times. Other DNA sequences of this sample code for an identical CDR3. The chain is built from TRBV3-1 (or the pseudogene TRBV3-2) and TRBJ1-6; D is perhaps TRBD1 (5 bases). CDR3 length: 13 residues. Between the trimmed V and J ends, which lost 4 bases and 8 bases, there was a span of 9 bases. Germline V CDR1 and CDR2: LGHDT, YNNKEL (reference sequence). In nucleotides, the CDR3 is TGTGCCAGCAGCCGCCAGACAGATTCACCCCTCCACTTT. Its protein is CASSRQTDSPLHF.

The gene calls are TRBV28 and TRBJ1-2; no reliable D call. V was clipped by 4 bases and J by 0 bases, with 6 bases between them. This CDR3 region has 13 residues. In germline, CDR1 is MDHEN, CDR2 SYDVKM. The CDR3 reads CASSSSANYGYTF. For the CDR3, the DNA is TGTGCCAGCAGTTCTTCTGCTAACTATGGCTACACCTTC.

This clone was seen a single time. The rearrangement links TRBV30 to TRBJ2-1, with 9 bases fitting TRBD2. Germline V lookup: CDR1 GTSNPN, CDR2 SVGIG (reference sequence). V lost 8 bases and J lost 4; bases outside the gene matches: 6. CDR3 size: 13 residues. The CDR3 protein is CATERGDYNEQFF. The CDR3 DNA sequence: TGTGCCACGGAGCGGGGGGATTACAATGAGCAGTTCTTC. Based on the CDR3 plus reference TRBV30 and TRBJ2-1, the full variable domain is SQTIHQWPATLVQPVGSPLSLECTVEGTSNPNLYWYRQAAGRGLQLLFYSVGIGQISSEVPQNLSASRPQDRQFILSSKKLLLSDSGFYLCATERGDYNEQFFGPGTRLTVL.

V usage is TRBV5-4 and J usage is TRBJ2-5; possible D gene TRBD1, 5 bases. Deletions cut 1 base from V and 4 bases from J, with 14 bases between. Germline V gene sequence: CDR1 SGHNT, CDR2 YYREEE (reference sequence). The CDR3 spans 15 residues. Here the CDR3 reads CASSLPQGRAETQYF. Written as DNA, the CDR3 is TGTGCCAGCAGCTTGCCGCAGGGCAGGGCAGAGACCCAGTACTTC.

The DNA for the CDR3 is TGTGCCAGCTCACCAGCGGGACAGGGGCGCTCAGAGACCCAGTACTTC. Protein sequence: CASSPAGQGRSETQYF. V usage is TRBV18 and J usage is TRBJ2-5, with 10 bases identical to TRBD1. The CDR3 sequence is 16 residues long. After removal of 2 bases from V and 4 bases from J, the junction contained 7 bases not matched to a gene. Germline values: CDR1 KGHSH, CDR2 LQKENI. Complete variable domain (other parts from reference TRBV18 and TRBJ2-5): NAGVMQNPRHLVRRRGQEARLRCSPMKGHSHVYWYRQLPEEGLKFMVYLQKENIIDESGMPKERFSAEFPKEGPSILRIQQVVRGDSAAYFCASSPAGQGRSETQYFGPGTRLLVL.